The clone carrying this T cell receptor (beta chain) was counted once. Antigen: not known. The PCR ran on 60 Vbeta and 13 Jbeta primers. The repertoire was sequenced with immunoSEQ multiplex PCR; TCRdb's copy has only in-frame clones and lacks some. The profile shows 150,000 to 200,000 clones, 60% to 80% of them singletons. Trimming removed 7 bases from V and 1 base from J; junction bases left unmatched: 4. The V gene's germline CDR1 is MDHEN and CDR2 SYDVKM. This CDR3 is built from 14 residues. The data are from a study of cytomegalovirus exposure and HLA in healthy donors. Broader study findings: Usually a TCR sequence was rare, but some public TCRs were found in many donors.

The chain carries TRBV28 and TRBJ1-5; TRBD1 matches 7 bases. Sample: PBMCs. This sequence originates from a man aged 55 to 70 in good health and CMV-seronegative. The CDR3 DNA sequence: TGTGCCAGCACTCGGGACAGAAGCAATCAGCCCCAGCATTTT. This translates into CASTRDRSNQPQHF.